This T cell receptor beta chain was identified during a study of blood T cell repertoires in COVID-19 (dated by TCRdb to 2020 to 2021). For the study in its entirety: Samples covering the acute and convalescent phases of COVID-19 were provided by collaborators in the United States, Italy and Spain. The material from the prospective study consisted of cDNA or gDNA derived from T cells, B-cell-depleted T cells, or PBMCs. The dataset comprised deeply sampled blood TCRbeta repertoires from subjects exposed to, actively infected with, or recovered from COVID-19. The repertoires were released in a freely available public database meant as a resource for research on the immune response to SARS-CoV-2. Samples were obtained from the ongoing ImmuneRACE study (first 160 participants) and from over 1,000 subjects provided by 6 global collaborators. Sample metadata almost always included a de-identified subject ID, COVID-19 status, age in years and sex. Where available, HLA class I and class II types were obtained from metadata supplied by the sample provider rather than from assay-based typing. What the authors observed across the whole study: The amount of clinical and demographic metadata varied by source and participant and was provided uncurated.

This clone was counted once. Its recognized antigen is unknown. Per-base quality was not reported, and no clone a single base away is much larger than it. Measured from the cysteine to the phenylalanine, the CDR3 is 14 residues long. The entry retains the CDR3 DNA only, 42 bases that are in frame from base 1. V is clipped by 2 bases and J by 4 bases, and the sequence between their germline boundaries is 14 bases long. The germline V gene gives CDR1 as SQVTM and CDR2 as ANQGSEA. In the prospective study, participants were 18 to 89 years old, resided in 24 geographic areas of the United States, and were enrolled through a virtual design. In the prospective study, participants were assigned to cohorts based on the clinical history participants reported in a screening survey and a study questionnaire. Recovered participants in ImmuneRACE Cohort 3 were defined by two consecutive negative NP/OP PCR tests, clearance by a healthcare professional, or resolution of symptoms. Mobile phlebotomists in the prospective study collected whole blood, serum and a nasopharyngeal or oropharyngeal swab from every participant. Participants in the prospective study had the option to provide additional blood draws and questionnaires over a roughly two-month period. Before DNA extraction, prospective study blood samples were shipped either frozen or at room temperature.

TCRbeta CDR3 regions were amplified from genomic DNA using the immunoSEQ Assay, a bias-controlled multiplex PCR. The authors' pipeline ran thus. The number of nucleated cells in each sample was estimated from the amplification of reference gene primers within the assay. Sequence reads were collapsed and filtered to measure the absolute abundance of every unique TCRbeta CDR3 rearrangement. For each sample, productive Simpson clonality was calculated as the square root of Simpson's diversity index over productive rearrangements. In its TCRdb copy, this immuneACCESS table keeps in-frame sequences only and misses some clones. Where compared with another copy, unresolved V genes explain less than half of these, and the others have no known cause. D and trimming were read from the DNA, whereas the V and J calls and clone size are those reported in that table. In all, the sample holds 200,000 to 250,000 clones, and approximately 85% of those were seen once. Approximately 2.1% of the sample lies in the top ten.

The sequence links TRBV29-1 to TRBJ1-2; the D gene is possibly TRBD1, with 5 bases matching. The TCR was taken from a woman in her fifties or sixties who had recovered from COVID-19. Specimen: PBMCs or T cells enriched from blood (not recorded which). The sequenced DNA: TGCAGCGTTGAAAATCCAGGGCCCGTCTATGGCTACACCTTC. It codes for CSVENPGPVYGYTF.